The 21 T cell receptor beta chains in this list originate from one sample, sequenced in a study of early T cells in non-severe SARS-CoV-2 infection. TCRdb re-called the 5' RACE reads through MiXCR, storing one row per CDR3 protein. The table shows 80,000 to 95,000 distinct CDR3 sequences, with around 12% occurring only once. Sequenced sample: whole blood. These receptors were collected from an adult who was a healthcare worker with PCR-confirmed SARS-CoV-2 infection or an uninfected control (not recorded which).

This clonotype turned up a few times. The chain carries TRBV20-1 and TRBJ1-2; D remains unclear. V was cut by 6 bases and J by 8 bases, with 16 bases left in between. This CDR3 has 12 residues. CDR1 DFQATT and CDR2 SNEGSKA come from the germline V gene (reference sequence). CDR3 DNA sequence: TGCAGTGCAACACTCCGGACGGGCGGCTACACCTTC. It codes for CSATLRTGGYTF.

A few counts support this clonotype. The J gene is TRBJ1-4, the V gene TRBV5-1, with TRBD1 matching 7 bases. Per the germline V gene, CDR1 is SGHRS and CDR2 is YFSETQ. This CDR3 comprises 14 residues. Losses at the gene ends were 3 bases for V and 3 bases for J; bases not matched to a gene: 2. CDR3 DNA sequence: TGCGCCAGCAGCTCCGGACAGGCTAATGAAAAACTGTTTTTT. Its translation: CASSSGQANEKLFF.

This clonotype was picked up a small number of times. The J gene is TRBJ1-4, the V gene TRBV19; the D is unclear. Trimming removed 3 bases at V and 0 bases at J, with 11 bases between. The V gene's germline CDR1 is LNHDA and CDR2 SQIVND (reference sequence). The CDR3 is 16 residues long. CDR3 nucleotides: TGTGCCAGTAGTATTCCAGGACTCGCAACTAATGAAAAACTGTTTTTT. This encodes CASSIPGLATNEKLFF.

This sequence joins TRBV5-6 and TRBJ1-2, with 10 bases aligning to TRBD1. J lost 6 bases, V lost 5 bases, and 4 bases had no gene match. There are 13 residues in the CDR3. Germline CDR1 is SGHDT and CDR2 is YYEEEE. The CDR3, as DNA: TGTGCCAGCAGACTGACAGGGGGCAATGGCTACACCTTC. Translating gives CASRLTGGNGYTF.

This clonotype was counted many times. The CDR3 protein is CASSYLEPNTGELFF. The CDR3 bases are TGTGCCAGCAGTTACTTGGAGCCGAACACCGGGGAGCTGTTTTTT. The chain joins TRBV6-2 or TRBV6-3 to TRBJ2-2; D gene unclear. Trimming shortened V by 1 base and J by 0 bases, and 6 bases separated the two germline ends. From germline, CDR1 is MNHEY and CDR2 SVGEGT. CDR3 length: 15 amino acids.

This clonotype was detected ten times or more. This chain links TRBV20-1 with TRBJ2-1; unclear D gene. Germline V gives CDR1 DFQATT, CDR2 SNEGSKA (reference sequence). V was pared by 6 bases and J by 10 bases, with 13 bases between. This CDR3 comprises 11 residues. Here the CDR3 reads CSASSTEEQFF. DNA of the CDR3: TGCAGTGCGTCCTCCACGGAGGAGCAGTTCTTC.

This chain uses TRBV3-1 with TRBJ2-5; perhaps TRBD2 as D (6 bases). The CDR3 is 15 residues long. V gave up 0 bases and J gave up 2 bases, with 10 bases separating them. Germline V gene data show CDR1 as LGHDT and CDR2 as YNNKEL (reference sequence). CDR3 residues: CASSQEHGGQETQYF. CDR3 in DNA: TGTGCCAGCAGCCAAGAGCACGGGGGACAAGAGACCCAGTACTTC.

This clonotype showed up many times. The chain combines TRBV6-5 with TRBJ1-5; no clear D. CDR1 is MNHEY and CDR2 is SVGAGI in the germline V gene. V was shortened by 6 bases and J by 2 bases, with 5 bases between the two germline ends. The CDR3 consists of 12 residues. The CDR3 coding sequence is TGTGCCAGCAGGAGGGGCAATCAGCCCCAGCATTTT. Translating gives CASRRGNQPQHF.

V and J are TRBV3-1 and TRBJ2-6; D gene uncertain. Trimming took 1 base from V and 3 from J, leaving 7 bases between them. The CDR3 sequence is 15 residues long. Germline V gives CDR1 LGHDT, CDR2 YNNKEL (reference sequence). The CDR3 DNA sequence: TGTGCCAGCAGCCAAGGAGGTTATGGGGCCAACGTCCTGACTTTC. Its protein product is CASSQGGYGANVLTF.

The V gene is TRBV18, the J gene TRBJ1-1, with unresolved D. Trimming shortened V by 0 bases and J by 1 base, and 9 bases separated the two germline ends. The V gene's germline CDR1 is KGHSH and CDR2 LQKENI. The CDR3 loop spans 15 amino acids. The CDR3 coding sequence is TGTGCCAGCTCACCACCCGGGCAGTGGAACACTGAAGCTTTCTTT. It encodes CASSPPGQWNTEAFF. The whole variable domain, remainder taken from reference TRBV18 and TRBJ1-1, is NAGVMQNPRHLVRRRGQEARLRCSPMKGHSHVYWYRQLPEEGLKFMVYLQKENIIDESGMPKERFSAEFPKEGPSILRIQQVVRGDSAAYFCASSPPGQWNTEAFFGQGTRLTVV.

This clonotype was detected only a few times. The chain links TRBV6-2 or TRBV6-3 to TRBJ2-1; D unresolved. The CDR3 loop spans 13 amino acids. The V and J ends lost 3 bases and 7 bases respectively, with 10 bases between them. CDR1 is MNHEY and CDR2 is SVGEGT in the germline V gene. CDR3 nucleotides: TGTGCCAGCAGTTATGGAAGGGCGAATGAGCAGTTCTTC. This gives the protein CASSYGRANEQFF.

This clonotype was counted only a few times. This chain links TRBV7-6 with TRBJ2-2; TRBD1 matches 9 bases. The ends lost 5 bases at V and 5 bases at J; junction bases unmatched: 18. Germline assignment: CDR1 SGHVS and CDR2 FNYEAQ. The CDR3 contains 19 residues. The CDR3, as DNA: TGTGCCAGCAGCATGCTAGAGCGAGGCGGGACAGGGAGGACCGGGGAGCTGTTTTTT. Protein: CASSMLERGGTGRTGELFF. Full variable domain (missing parts from reference TRBV7-6 and TRBJ2-2): GAGVSQSPRYKVTKRGQDVALRCDPISGHVSLYWYRQALGQGPEFLTYFNYEAQQDKSGLPNDRFSAERPEGSISTLTIQRTEQRDSAMYRCASSMLERGGTGRTGELFFGEGSRLTVL.

This clonotype showed up just a few times. This chain joins TRBV7-9 and TRBJ2-1; 11 positions agree with TRBD2. The V gene's germline CDR1 is SEHNR and CDR2 FQNEAQ (reference sequence). J gave up 9 bases and V 6 bases, and 7 bases lay outside the gene matches. This CDR3 region has 14 residues. The CDR3 region has the DNA TGTGCCAGCAGAGTAGGGACTAGCGGAGGTGAGCAGTTCTTC. This sequence encodes CASRVGTSGGEQFF.

A word on this clonotype: At one end the junction does not follow the germline gene, possibly because of a read error. The V and J genes are TRBV7-7 and TRBJ2-2; D may be TRBD1 (5 bases). This CDR3 is built from 15 residues. The germline gives CDR1 SSHAT, CDR2 FNYEAQ (reference sequence). CDR3 sequence (DNA): TGTGCTAGCAGCCCGACAGTCTCGAACACCGGGGAGCTGTTTTTT. Encoded protein: CASSPTVSNTGELFF.

This chain joins TRBV3-1 and TRBJ1-2; 8 bases are shared with TRBD1. V dropped 5 bases and J dropped 8; count of bases not matched to a gene: 7. This CDR3 spans 13 amino acids. Germline CDR1 is LGHDT and CDR2 is YNNKEL (reference sequence). CDR3 sequence reads: CASSTLSGGGYTF. The CDR3 bases are TGTGCCAGCAGCACGTTGTCAGGGGGCGGCTACACCTTC.

In its sample, this clonotype was seen many times. V usage is TRBV29-1 and J usage is TRBJ2-7, with 7 bases lining up with TRBD2. The CDR3 totals 10 residues. Germline values: CDR1 SQVTM, CDR2 ANQGSEA. Trimming cost V 6 bases and J 5 bases; bases outside gene matches: 1. This chain's CDR3 is CSVTSNEQYF. The CDR3 DNA follows: TGCAGCGTGACTAGCAACGAGCAGTACTTC.

The chain recombines TRBV18 with TRBJ2-5, with D unresolved. The CDR3 is 15 amino acids. Trimming stripped 2 bases from V and 5 bases from J, with 15 bases between. The V gene's germline CDR1 is KGHSH and CDR2 LQKENI. CDR3 nucleotide sequence: TGTGCCAGCTCACCAGACGGACCCCCGCGGGAGACCCAGTACTTC. Protein product: CASSPDGPPRETQYF.

This clonotype was counted only a few times. The chain uses TRBV7-8 and TRBJ2-3, with 10 bases identical to TRBD2. Germline V gene lookup returns CDR1 SGHVS and CDR2 FQNEAQ. The V and J ends lost 1 base and 2 bases, in that order; junction bases with no gene match: 3. CDR3 length equals 16 residues. The DNA of the CDR3 is TGTGCCAGCAGCTTAGTGAGCGGGAGGGTCACAGATACGCAGTATTTT. This encodes CASSLVSGRVTDTQYF.

This clonotype was detected only a few times. The chain is built from TRBV7-9 and TRBJ1-5; D gene uncertain. The CDR3 loop spans 12 amino acids. V lost 3 bases and J 4 bases, leaving 4 bases between the germline ends. Germline V gene sequence: CDR1 SEHNR, CDR2 FQNEAQ (reference sequence). DNA for the CDR3: TGTGCCAGCAGCTTCGCTAATCAGCCCCAGCATTTT. It is translated as CASSFANQPQHF. The variable domain in full, completed from reference TRBV7-9 and TRBJ1-5, reads DTGVSQNPRHKITKRGQNVTFRCDPISEHNRLYWYRQTLGQGPEFLTYFQNEAQLEKSRLLSDRFSAERPKGSFSTLEIQRTEQGDSAMYLCASSFANQPQHFGDGTRLSIL.

The table lists this clonotype with a count of one. V is TRBV11-2 and J is TRBJ2-7; TRBD1 aligns across 10 bases. Germline assignment: CDR1 SGHAT and CDR2 FQNNGV. Losses at the gene ends were 5 bases for V and 3 bases for J; bases not matched to a gene: 10. This CDR3 region has 16 residues. The DNA for the CDR3 is TGTGCCAGCAGCAGCGCGACAGGGGGCTTCGGCTACGAGCAGTACTTC. Translating gives CASSSATGGFGYEQYF.

The V call is TRBV12-5, the J call TRBJ1-3; D call uncertain. In germline, CDR1 is LGHNT, CDR2 FRNRAP. V shed 1 base and J shed 0 bases, with 4 bases lying between them. CDR3 length equals 14 residues. The CDR3 region has the DNA TGTGCTAGTGGTTTGGCAAGCTCTGGAAACACCATATATTTT. It specifies CASGLASSGNTIYF.